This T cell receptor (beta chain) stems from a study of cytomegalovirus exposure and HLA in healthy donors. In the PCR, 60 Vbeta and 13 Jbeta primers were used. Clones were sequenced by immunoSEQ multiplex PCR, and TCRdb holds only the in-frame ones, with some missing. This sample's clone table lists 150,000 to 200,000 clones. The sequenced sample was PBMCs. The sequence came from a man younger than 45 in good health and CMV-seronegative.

In DNA, the CDR3 is TGCGCCAGCAGCCGCGCCGGGACACAGTCCCCCTACGAGCAGTACTTC. It specifies CASSRAGTQSPYEQYF. This chain links TRBV5-1 with TRBJ2-7; TRBD1 might be the D (6 bases). Germline V gives CDR1 SGHRS, CDR2 YFSETQ. Trimming left V 4 bases short and J 2 bases short, with 19 bases between. CDR3 length equals 16 residues.